Listed below are T cell receptor beta chains from one sample, sequenced in a study of T cell responses to AZD1222 COVID-19 vaccine. TCRdb's copy holds only in-frame clones and misses some; the assay was immunoSEQ multiplex PCR. The sample includes about 140,000 clones, about nine tenths of them seen just once. The material was peripheral blood, obtained on day 0 of AZD1222 vaccination. These receptors all come from an adult in good health. Each CDR3 is given without its conserved first and last residue. Each record gives: D gene, V gene, CDR3 protein. The D gene is left open where the match is weak.

TRBD1 | TRBV3-1/TRBV3-2 | ASSPRQGNYEQY
TRBD2 | TRBV2 | ARASLAGAQNIQY
- | TRBV19 | ASKGAFGEQF
- | TRBV19 | ASSTGRTEAF
TRBD1 | TRBV5-1 | ASSSTGGNSYNEQF
TRBD1 | TRBV9 | ASSVFSSGQGGNTIY
- | TRBV5-1 | ASSPTTVNYGYT
- | TRBV6-2/TRBV6-3 | ASSYSPHRKTKRADTQY
TRBD2 | TRBV6-4 | ASARLAGDTDTQY
- | TRBV18 | ASSPQGQTRETQY
- | TRBV5-1 | ASSLSVSASTDTQY
- | TRBV18 | ASSRGPDTQY
TRBD2 | TRBV7-7 | ASSSSGGVNTGELF
- | TRBV19 | ASSIWGIRNTEAF
- | TRBV27 | ASSLRARGTDTQY
TRBD2 | TRBV24-1 | ATSDPGLGSFNEQF
- | TRBV14 | ASSRLGQFNTEAF
- | TRBV11-2 | ASSPRTAPSEQY
- | TRBV7-9 | ASSAQKDSYEQY
- | TRBV30 | AWSEGPPSYEQY
- | TRBV7-9 | ASSFRGSLETQY
- | TRBV19 | ASSIDLEGEKLF
TRBD1 | TRBV19 | ASFPGTGDNSPLH
TRBD1 | TRBV10-3 | ATSTGAGGNTEAF
TRBD2 | TRBV7-9 | ASSPGGAYEQY
TRBD1 | TRBV30 | AWSAPGQGRGNTEAF
TRBD1 | TRBV6-5 | ASSSPTGGNNGYT
- | TRBV5-5 | ASSFSGDLYNEQF
- | TRBV27 | ASHQGGSYNEQF
- | TRBV11-1 | ASSWAGQSYEQY
- | TRBV30 | ACPLATSTDTQY
TRBD1 | TRBV6-2/TRBV6-3 | ASSYSPWDRGRENTEAF
- | TRBV10-3 | AISESKVRAHGYT
- | TRBV3-1/TRBV3-2 | ASSQGAAGGDTEAF
- | TRBV2 | ASSGASPGTEAF
- | TRBV5-1 | ASSLPGRASEYTDTQY
- | TRBV19 | ASSIGGLNTEAF
- | TRBV3-1/TRBV3-2 | ASTLGSAEAF
- | TRBV18 | ASSPQGRVAEAF
- | TRBV5-1 | ASSLDLDTQY
- | TRBV7-8 | ASSLRDSSDQPQH
TRBD1 | TRBV5-1 | ASSLARGRTEAF
- | TRBV11-3 | ASRKTTFGGNTEAF
- | TRBV20-1 | SASFPGRENTEAF
TRBD2 | TRBV3-1/TRBV3-2 | ASSQAGSGGGLEQY
- | TRBV27 | ASSYLGAGEKLF
- | TRBV5-1 | ASSLNGGPPYEQY
- | TRBV5-6 | ASSLGRRPPSTDTQY
- | TRBV7-2 | ASSLGAGTYNEQF